This T cell receptor beta chain originates from a study of blood T cell repertoires in COVID-19. Study context: Each recovered donor of Cohort 3 presented with two negative PCRs, clearance, or symptom resolution.

Recruits, aged about 18 to 100 years, lived in 24 US areas. From germline, CDR1 is SGDLS and CDR2 YYNGEE. The CDR3 is made up of 14 amino acids. Trimming removed 4 bases at V and 0 bases at J, with 8 bases between. Data came from immunoSEQ multiplex PCR; TCRdb stores just in-frame clones and leaves some out. Of approximately 150,000 clones in the sample, about 87% were seen once. Sequences were obtained from PBMCs or T cells enriched from blood (not recorded which). The V and J genes are TRBV9 and TRBJ2-1, with a possible D match to TRBD2 (6 bases). This sequence originates from a man between 50 and 59 years old in a cohort exposed to, infected with or recovered from COVID-19 (not recorded which). The CDR3 nucleotides are TGTGCCAGCAGCCCGACTAGCTCCTACAATGAGCAGTTCTTC. Translating it yields CASSPTSSYNEQFF.